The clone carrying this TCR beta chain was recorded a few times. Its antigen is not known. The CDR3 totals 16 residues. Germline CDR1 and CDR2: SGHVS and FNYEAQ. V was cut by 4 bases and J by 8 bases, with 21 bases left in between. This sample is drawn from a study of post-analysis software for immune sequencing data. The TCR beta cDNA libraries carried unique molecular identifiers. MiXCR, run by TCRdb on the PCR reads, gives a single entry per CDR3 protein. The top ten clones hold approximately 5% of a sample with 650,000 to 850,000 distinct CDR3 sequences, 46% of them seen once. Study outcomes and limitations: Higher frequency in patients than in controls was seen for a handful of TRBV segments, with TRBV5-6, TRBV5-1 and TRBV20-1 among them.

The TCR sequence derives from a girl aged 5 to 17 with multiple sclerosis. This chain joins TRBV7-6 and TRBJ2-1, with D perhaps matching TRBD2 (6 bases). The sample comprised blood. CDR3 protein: CASSSSPGLRGHEQFF. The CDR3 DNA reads TGTGCCAGCAGCTCATCACCGGGACTTAGAGGTCATGAGCAGTTCTTC.